This TCR beta chain was retrieved from a study of early T cells in non-severe SARS-CoV-2 infection. Study in general: Sequencing of bulk RNA from unsorted whole blood was done, without chain pairing. Findings of the study overall: Matching results from VDJdb favored anti-spike CD8 responses, leaving private and CD4 specificities undetected.

Separate cDNA molecules each had unique molecular identifiers attached to them. One entry per CDR3 protein results from TCRdb running MiXCR on the 5' RACE reads. The table has about 110,000 distinct CDR3 sequences, 10% to 15% seen once; the top ten hold less than 4.5%. This clonotype was picked up many times. The antigen is unknown. The sequence was collected from an adult who was a healthcare worker with PCR-confirmed SARS-CoV-2 infection or an uninfected control (not recorded which). This material consisted of whole blood, taken at baseline.

The CDR3 loop is CASSYRQGRGEKLFF. The CDR3 DNA sequence: TGTGCCAGCAGTTATCGGCAGGGCAGAGGGGAAAAACTGTTTTTT. This sequence joins TRBV6-6 and TRBJ1-4; a possible D gene is TRBD1 (5 bases). Trimming removed 3 bases from V and 8 bases from J, with 16 bases in between. CDR1 is MNHNY and CDR2 is SVGAGI in the germline V gene (reference sequence). The CDR3 covers 15 residues.